Listed here are 27 T cell receptor beta chains from one sample, sequenced in a study of blood T cell repertoires in COVID-19. The method was immunoSEQ multiplex PCR; TCRdb's version includes in-frame clones alone and lacks a portion of them. The sample shows 150,000 to 200,000 clones, approximately 80% of them seen only once. The sample was peripheral blood. Every receptor here comes from a man aged 55-75 years with acute or convalescent COVID-19.

The genes are TRBV11-2 and TRBJ1-1; no reliable D call. The germline V gene has CDR1 SGHAT and CDR2 FQNNGV. V was shortened by 3 bases and J by 3 bases, with 2 bases between the two germline ends. The CDR3 runs to 11 residues. In nucleotides, the CDR3 is TGTGCCAGCAGCTTCTACACTGAAGCTTTCTTT. As protein: CASSFYTEAFF.

The chain combines TRBV7-9 with TRBJ2-7; D remains unclear. The CDR3 extends over 15 amino acids. V was shortened by 4 bases and J by 0 bases, with 13 bases between the two germline ends. From germline, CDR1 is SEHNR and CDR2 FQNEAQ (reference sequence). CDR3 protein: CASSSTQDPSYEQYF. The CDR3 coding sequence is TGTGCCAGCAGCTCCACGCAGGATCCCTCCTACGAGCAGTACTTC.

The J gene is TRBJ2-7, the V gene TRBV28; 7 bases are shared with TRBD1. The CDR3 is 13 residues long. Germline CDR1 MDHEN, CDR2 SYDVKM. Trimming took 7 bases from V and 2 from J; bases not matched to a gene: 5. CDR3 nucleotide sequence: TGTGCCAGCAATGTGGGACAGCCCTACGAGCAGTACTTC. This codes for CASNVGQPYEQYF.

The chain is built from TRBV10-2 and TRBJ1-1, with 10 bases lining up with TRBD1. Germline V lookup: CDR1 WSHSY, CDR2 SAAADI. Losses at the gene ends were 5 bases for V and 0 bases for J; bases not matched to a gene: 6. CDR3 length: 16 residues. CDR3 sequence reads: CASSLGQGVMNTEAFF. The CDR3 nucleotides read TGCGCCAGCAGTCTCGGACAGGGGGTTATGAACACTGAAGCTTTCTTT.

The genes are TRBV5-4 and TRBJ2-2, with 8 bases that match TRBD1. The germline gives CDR1 SGHNT, CDR2 YYREEE (reference sequence). After removal of 0 bases from V and 4 bases from J, the junction contained 5 bases not matched to a gene. The CDR3 length is 16 residues. CDR3 nucleotide sequence: TGTGCCAGCAGCTTGGGGGCAGGGGGCATCACCGGGGAGCTGTTTTTT. Its protein is CASSLGAGGITGELFF.

The chain has TRBV24-1 and TRBJ2-3; D gene ambiguous. The CDR3 consists of 13 residues. Looked up from germline, CDR1 is KGHDR and CDR2 is SFDVKD. V lost 11 bases and J 1 base, leaving 12 bases between the germline ends. The CDR3 region is CAINGYGTDTQYF. The CDR3 DNA reads TGTGCCATCAACGGGTACGGCACAGATACGCAGTATTTT.

The V call is TRBV19, the J call TRBJ2-7, with D tentatively TRBD1 (5 bases). V lost 4 bases to trimming and J lost 2 bases, with 12 bases between them. This CDR3 spans 14 amino acids. From germline, CDR1 is LNHDA and CDR2 SQIVND (reference sequence). DNA for the CDR3: TGTGCCAGTAGTAAACAGGTACCTCCCTACGAGCAGTACTTC. Amino acids: CASSKQVPPYEQYF.

This clone was counted a single time. The chain couples TRBV5-4 to TRBJ2-6; D is uncertain. With 0 bases removed from V and 2 bases from J, the gap between germline ends came to 6 bases. This CDR3 comprises 15 residues. Germline CDR1 and CDR2: SGHNT and YYREEE (reference sequence). CDR3 residues: CASSLVGTGANVLTF. In DNA, the CDR3 is TGTGCCAGCAGCTTGGTGGGCACTGGGGCCAACGTCCTGACTTTC.

As concerns this clone: One end of the junction does not line up with germline, which may come from a read error. The J gene is TRBJ2-5, the V gene TRBV7-7, with 7 bases identical to TRBD1. The CDR3 runs 13 residues. Germline V gives CDR1 SSHAT, CDR2 FNYEAQ (reference sequence). The CDR3 DNA follows: TGTGCTAGCAGCCAAGACAGGGAGCAGACCCAGTACTTC. This encodes CASSQDREQTQYF.

In this sample, this clone turned up once. The V call is TRBV27, the J call TRBJ1-5; D remains unclear. This CDR3 is built from 16 residues. Germline CDR1 is MNHEY and CDR2 is SMNVEV (reference sequence). V lost 3 bases, J lost 1 base, and 13 bases lay in between. The CDR3 DNA sequence: TGTGCCAGCAGTTTGAAGGCAGAGAGGAGCAATCAGCCCCAGCATTTT. It codes for CASSLKAERSNQPQHF.

The chain employs TRBV19 and TRBJ1-5; D not certain. Per germline, CDR1 LNHDA and CDR2 SQIVND (reference sequence). The V end was cut by 11 bases, the J end by 5 bases, with 19 bases between. This CDR3 has 14 amino acids. Written as DNA, the CDR3 is TGTGCCTGTCGTTGGATGGGGAGTGATCAGCCCCAGCATTTT. Translated: CACRWMGSDQPQHF.

A few counts support this clone. The V and J genes are TRBV6-5 and TRBJ1-4, with D uncertain. V dropped 2 bases and J dropped 1 base, with 5 bases sitting between them. The CDR3 has 14 residues. Looked up from germline, CDR1 is MNHEY and CDR2 is SVGAGI. The CDR3 region is CASSYTGTNEKLFF. CDR3 sequence (DNA): TGTGCCAGCAGTTACACCGGAACTAATGAAAAACTGTTTTTT.

The J gene is TRBJ2-1, the V gene TRBV2; no clear D. This CDR3 contains 13 residues. Germline lookup yields CDR1 SNHLY and CDR2 FYNNEI. V lost 0 bases and J 12 bases, leaving 12 bases between the germline ends. In DNA, the CDR3 is TGTGCCAGCAGTGAAGCGCCCATGACAAGGCAGTTCTTC. Protein: CASSEAPMTRQFF.

V usage is TRBV6-6 and J usage is TRBJ1-2, with D possibly being TRBD1 (6 bases). There are 12 residues in the CDR3. The germline gives CDR1 MNHNY, CDR2 SVGAGI (reference sequence). V lost 5 bases, J lost 5 bases, and 9 bases lay in between. The chain's CDR3 is CASSPGVYGYTF. The CDR3, as DNA: TGTGCCAGCAGTCCAGGGGTGTATGGCTACACCTTC.

The chain combines TRBV9 with TRBJ2-1, with 8 bases identical to TRBD2. CDR1 SGDLS and CDR2 YYNGEE come from the germline V gene. J lost 2 bases, V lost 2 bases, and 6 bases had no gene match. This CDR3 comprises 16 residues. The CDR3 DNA reads as TGTGCCAGCAGCGTCAGAAGCGGGGGCCCCTACAATGAGCAGTTCTTC. As protein: CASSVRSGGPYNEQFF.

The V and J genes are TRBV3-1 (or the pseudogene TRBV3-2) and TRBJ1-1; 10 bases line up with TRBD1. The CDR3 has 14 amino acids. CDR1 and CDR2 (germline): LGHDT, YNNKEL (reference sequence). The junction had 9 bases not matched to a gene; V was cut back by 4 bases and J by 10 bases. The CDR3 protein is CASSPTGGPLRAFF. CDR3 in DNA: TGTGCCAGCAGCCCGACAGGGGGCCCCCTCCGAGCTTTCTTT.

This clone was seen just once. This rearrangement joins TRBV5-1 to TRBJ2-7; the D gene is possibly TRBD1 (6 bases). Trimming pared 5 bases from V and 2 bases from J, leaving 17 bases between. Germline assignment: CDR1 SGHRS and CDR2 YFSETQ. The CDR3 runs to 15 residues. The CDR3 spells CASSFADRRAYEQYF. CDR3 DNA: TGCGCCAGCAGTTTCGCTGACAGGAGAGCCTACGAGCAGTACTTC.

The chain is built from TRBV15 and TRBJ1-1; D gene uncertain. V dropped 3 bases and J dropped 3 bases, with 11 bases sitting between them. The CDR3 runs 14 residues. From germline, CDR1 is LNHNV and CDR2 YYDKDF (reference sequence). CDR3 residues: CATSRSGTYTEAFF. Here the CDR3 DNA reads TGTGCCACCAGCAGGTCAGGAACCTACACTGAAGCTTTCTTT.

The chain employs TRBV29-1 and TRBJ2-5; 14 nucleotides align to TRBD2. This CDR3 is 17 amino acids long. V gave up 6 bases and J gave up 1 base; unmatched junction bases: 10. Germline lookup yields CDR1 SQVTM and CDR2 ANQGSEA. The CDR3 DNA sequence: TGCAGCGTCGACGGGACTAGCGGGGGAGCGCCCCAAGAGACCCAGTACTTC. It translates to CSVDGTSGGAPQETQYF.

This clone has just one count. The chain couples TRBV7-3 to TRBJ2-6; D may be TRBD2 (6 bases). V shed 2 bases and J shed 2 bases, with 16 bases lying between them. From germline, CDR1 is SGHTA and CDR2 FQGTGA. This CDR3 is 18 amino acids long. The CDR3 nucleotides read TGTGCCAGCAGCTTATTCCTCCCTGGGGGGACTGGGGCCAACGTCCTGACTTTC. It codes for CASSLFLPGGTGANVLTF.

This sequence joins TRBV30 and TRBJ2-1; unclear D gene. The germline gives CDR1 GTSNPN, CDR2 SVGIG (reference sequence). This CDR3 comprises 13 residues. V lost 2 bases to trimming and J lost 10 bases, with 15 bases between them. CDR3 protein: CAWSSPVGLEQFF. CDR3 DNA: TGTGCCTGGAGTTCCCCGGTTGGGCTAGAGCAGTTCTTC.

The chain has TRBV5-4 and TRBJ2-5, with a tentative D call TRBD1 (5 bases). This CDR3 spans 13 amino acids. Trimming removed 5 bases at V and 4 bases at J, with 12 bases between. CDR1 is SGHNT and CDR2 is YYREEE in the germline V gene (reference sequence). The CDR3 DNA sequence: TGTGCCAGCAGATTCCAGGGTGGAGAGACCCAGTACTTC. Translating it yields CASRFQGGETQYF.

The chain recombines TRBV2 with TRBJ2-1, with D tentatively TRBD2 (5 bases). Trimming cost V 6 bases and J 10 bases, with 19 bases left between them. The germline V gene has CDR1 SNHLY and CDR2 FYNNEI. The CDR3 is 14 amino acids. This CDR3 is CASRRVVRTPEQFF. The CDR3 coding sequence is TGTGCCAGCAGGAGGGTCGTGCGCACGCCGGAGCAGTTCTTC.

The chain employs TRBV6-4 and TRBJ1-6, with 8 positions matching TRBD1. This CDR3 is 15 amino acids long. V dropped 4 bases and J dropped 7; count of bases not matched to a gene: 6. The germline gives CDR1 MRHNA, CDR2 SNTAGT. The CDR3 reads CASSAGQGTNSPLHF. The CDR3 nucleotides are TGTGCCAGCAGTGCCGGACAGGGAACCAATTCACCCCTCCACTTT.

V gene TRBV10-3 combines with J gene TRBJ2-7; 7 nucleotides align to TRBD2. The CDR3 length is 15 residues. Germline assignment: CDR1 ENHRY and CDR2 SYGVKD. V was pared by 4 bases and J by 6 bases, with 12 bases of the junction left unmatched. The CDR3, as DNA: TGTGCCATCAGTGCGTCTAGCGGACGAGCGGGCGAGCAGTACTTC. Translating it yields CAISASSGRAGEQYF.

This rearrangement joins TRBV12-3 or TRBV12-4 to TRBJ1-6, with 10 bases aligning to TRBD1. This CDR3 contains 13 residues. After removal of 8 bases from V and 7 bases from J, the junction contained 2 bases not matched to a gene. CDR3 in DNA: TGTGCCAGCGGGACAGGGGAGAATTCACCCCTCCACTTT. Amino acids: CASGTGENSPLHF.

The J gene is TRBJ2-1, the V gene TRBV5-4; 7 bases are a match to TRBD1. Germline values: CDR1 SGHNT, CDR2 YYREEE (reference sequence). With 5 bases clipped from V and 2 bases from J, the junction kept 7 bases outside the gene matches. This CDR3 has 15 residues. The CDR3 nucleotides are TGTGCCAGCAGAGACAGGGACCGTCCCTACAATGAGCAGTTCTTC. Encoded protein: CASRDRDRPYNEQFF.